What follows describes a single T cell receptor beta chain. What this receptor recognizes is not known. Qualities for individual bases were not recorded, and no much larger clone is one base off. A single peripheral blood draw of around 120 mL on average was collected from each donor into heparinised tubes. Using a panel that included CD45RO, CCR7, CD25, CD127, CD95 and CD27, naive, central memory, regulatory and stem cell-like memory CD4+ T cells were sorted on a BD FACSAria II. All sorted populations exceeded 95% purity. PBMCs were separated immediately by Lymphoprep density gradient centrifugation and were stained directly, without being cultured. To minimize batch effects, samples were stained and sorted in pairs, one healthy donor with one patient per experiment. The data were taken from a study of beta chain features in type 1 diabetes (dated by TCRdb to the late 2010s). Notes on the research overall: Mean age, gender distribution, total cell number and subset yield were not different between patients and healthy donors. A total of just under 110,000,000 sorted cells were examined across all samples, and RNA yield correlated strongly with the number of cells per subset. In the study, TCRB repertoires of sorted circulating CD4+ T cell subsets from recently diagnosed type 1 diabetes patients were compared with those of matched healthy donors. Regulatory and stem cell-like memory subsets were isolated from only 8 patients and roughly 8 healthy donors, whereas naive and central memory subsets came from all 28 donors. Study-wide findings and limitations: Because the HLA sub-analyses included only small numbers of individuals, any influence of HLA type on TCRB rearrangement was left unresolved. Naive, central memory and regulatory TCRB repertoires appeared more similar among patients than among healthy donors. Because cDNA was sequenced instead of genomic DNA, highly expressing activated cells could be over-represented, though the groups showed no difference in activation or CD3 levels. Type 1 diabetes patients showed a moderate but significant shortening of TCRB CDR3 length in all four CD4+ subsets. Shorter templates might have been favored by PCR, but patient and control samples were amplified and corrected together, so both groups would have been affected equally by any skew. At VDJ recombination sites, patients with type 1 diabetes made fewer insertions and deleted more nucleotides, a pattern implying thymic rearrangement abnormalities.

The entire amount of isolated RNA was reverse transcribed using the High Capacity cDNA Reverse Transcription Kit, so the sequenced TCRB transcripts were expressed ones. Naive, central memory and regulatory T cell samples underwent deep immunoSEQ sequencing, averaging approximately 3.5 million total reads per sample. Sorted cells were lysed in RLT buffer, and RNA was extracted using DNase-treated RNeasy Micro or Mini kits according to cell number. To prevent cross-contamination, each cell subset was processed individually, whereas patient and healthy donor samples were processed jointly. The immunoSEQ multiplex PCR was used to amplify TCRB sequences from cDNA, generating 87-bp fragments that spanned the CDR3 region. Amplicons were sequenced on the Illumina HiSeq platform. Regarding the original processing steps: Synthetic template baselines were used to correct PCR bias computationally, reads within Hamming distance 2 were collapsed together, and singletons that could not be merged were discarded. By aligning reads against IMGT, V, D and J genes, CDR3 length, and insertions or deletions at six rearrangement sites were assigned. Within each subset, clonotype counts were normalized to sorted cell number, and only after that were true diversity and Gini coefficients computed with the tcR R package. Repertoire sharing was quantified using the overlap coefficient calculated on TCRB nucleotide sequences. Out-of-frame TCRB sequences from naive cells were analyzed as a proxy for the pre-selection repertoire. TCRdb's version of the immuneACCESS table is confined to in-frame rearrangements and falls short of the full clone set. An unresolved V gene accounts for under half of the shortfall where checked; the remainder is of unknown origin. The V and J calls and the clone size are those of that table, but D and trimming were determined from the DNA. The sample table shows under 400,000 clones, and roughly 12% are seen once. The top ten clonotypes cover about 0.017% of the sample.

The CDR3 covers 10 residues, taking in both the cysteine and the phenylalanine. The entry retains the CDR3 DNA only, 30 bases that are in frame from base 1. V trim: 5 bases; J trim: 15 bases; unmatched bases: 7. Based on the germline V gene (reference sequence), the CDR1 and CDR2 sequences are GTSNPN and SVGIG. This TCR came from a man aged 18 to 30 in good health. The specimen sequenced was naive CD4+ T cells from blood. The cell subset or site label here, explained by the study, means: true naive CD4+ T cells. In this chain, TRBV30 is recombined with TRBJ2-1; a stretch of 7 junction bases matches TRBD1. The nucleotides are TGTGCCTGGCGGACAGGTGTTTTGTTCTTC. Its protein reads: CAWRTGVLFF.